The T cell receptor beta chain described here comes from a study of tissue T cells after allogeneic stem cell transplantation. The junction had 5 bases not matched to a gene; V was cut back by 6 bases and J by 5 bases. CDR3 length: 13 amino acids. CDR1 is MSHET, CDR2 SYDVDS, per germline. Whole-study findings and limits: Across patients, clones rarely overlapped, yet motif clusters were shared tissue-specifically. Anatomically similar tissues had similar TCR repertoires within each patient.

CDR3 sequences, V/J genes, frequencies and template counts came from survey-depth TCRbeta sequencing. Data came from immunoSEQ multiplex PCR; TCRdb stores just in-frame clones and leaves some out. The sample has tens of thousands of clones, 72% seen once. Comment on this clone: Its antigen is unidentified. The genes and germline here are from mouse. Read data end 1 residue before the CDR3 end; the end is taken from the germline J gene.

The sample taken for sequencing was spleen. The chain has TRBV29 and TRBJ2-5; TRBD1 matches 7 bases. The TCR comes from a female BALB/c mouse in good health. Mouse strain MHC haplotype: H2-d. CDR3 DNA, as far as it was read: TGTGCTAGCAGATCCGGGACAGTAGACACCCAGTAC. Translated: CASRSGTVDTQY. The entire CDR3 protein is CASRSGTVDTQYF.